Listed here are 17 T cell receptor beta chains from one sample, sequenced in a study of CD8+CD57+ T cells in acquired aplastic anemia. Genomic DNA provided the template from which TCR beta VDJ and CDR3 profiles were obtained. Each CDR3 protein is one row after TCRdb ran MiXCR on the reads. The sample has 180,000 or so distinct CDR3 sequences, 48% seen once. Sequenced patients had shown CD8+CD57+ cell expansion by flow cytometry. Input material: sorted CD4+, CD8+, or CD8+CD57+ T cells (not recorded which) from PBMCs. The receptors were gathered from a human donor with aplastic anemia.

This sequence joins TRBV19 and TRBJ1-1, with D perhaps matching TRBD1 (5 bases). The V and J ends lost 3 bases and 4 bases respectively, with 12 bases between them. This CDR3 comprises 14 residues. Germline V gives CDR1 LNHDA, CDR2 SQIVND (reference sequence). The CDR3 protein is CASSIKPGSTEAFF. CDR3 coding DNA: TGTGCCAGTAGTATCAAGCCAGGGTCCACTGAAGCTTTCTTT.

This clonotype was detected ten times or more. V and J are TRBV6-1 and TRBJ2-3; D remains unclear. The CDR3 contains 13 residues. CDR1 MNHNS and CDR2 SASEGT come from the germline V gene. V was clipped by 7 bases and J by 4 bases, with 12 bases between them. The CDR3 here is CASTHTAADTQYF. The CDR3 DNA follows: TGTGCCAGCACCCATACGGCGGCAGATACGCAGTATTTT.

This chain uses TRBV12-3 or TRBV12-4 with TRBJ2-1; D not resolved. The ends were cut back, 4 bases at V and 3 bases at J, with 4 bases in the middle. CDR3 length: 12 amino acids. Written as DNA, the CDR3 is TGTGCCAGCAGTTCTGACTACAATGAGCAGTTCTTC. It is translated as CASSSDYNEQFF.

This clonotype was found a few times. V is TRBV7-9 and J is TRBJ2-5; D remains ambiguous. This CDR3 contains 12 residues. Trimming left V 4 bases short and J 5 bases short, with 8 bases between. The germline CDR1 and CDR2 sequences are SEHNR and FQNEAQ (reference sequence). In nucleotides, the CDR3 is TGTGCCAGCAGCTCCTCGTTTGAGACCCAGTACTTC. It yields the protein CASSSSFETQYF.

This chain links TRBV15 with TRBJ1-1; 7 bases fit TRBD1. CDR1 is LNHNV, CDR2 YYDKDF, per germline (reference sequence). The junction had 12 bases not matched to a gene; V was cut back by 4 bases and J by 10 bases. This CDR3 is built from 14 residues. The CDR3 DNA reads TGTGCCACCAGCACCCGTACAGGGGACGCGGGAGCTTTCTTT. Translation gives CATSTRTGDAGAFF.

This clonotype occurred many times. This sequence joins TRBV20-1 and TRBJ2-3; D uncertain. CDR1 and CDR2 (germline): DFQATT, SNEGSKA (reference sequence). The length of the CDR3 is 12 residues. V lost 3 bases, J lost 1 base, and 5 bases lay in between. CDR3 nucleotide sequence: TGCAGTGCTAGGCCGGGCACAGATACGCAGTATTTT. It encodes CSARPGTDTQYF.

This clonotype was counted between two and nine times. The chain links TRBV28 to TRBJ1-6; no clear D gene. The V gene lost 2 bases and the J gene lost 10 bases, with 15 bases spanning the gap. The CDR3 consists of 15 residues. Germline CDR1 reads MDHEN; CDR2 reads SYDVKM. CDR3 loop: CASSLGGQVGSPLHF. For the CDR3, the DNA is TGTGCCAGCAGTTTAGGAGGGCAGGTTGGCTCACCCCTCCACTTT.

This clonotype has more than one count but fewer than ten. The V call is TRBV6-1, the J call TRBJ1-1, with a weak D call TRBD1 (5 bases). Germline assignment: CDR1 MNHNS and CDR2 SASEGT. Trimming took 4 bases from V and 5 from J, leaving 14 bases between them. The CDR3 is 14 amino acids. The chain's CDR3 is CASSVQGGSTEAFF. In DNA form, the CDR3 reads TGTGCCAGCAGTGTTCAGGGAGGGAGTACTGAAGCTTTCTTT.

On this clonotype: A read error is likely, as this CDR3 ends without the conserved phenylalanine or tryptophan. V and J are TRBV2 and TRBJ2-7, with D unclear. Germline CDR1 SNHLY, CDR2 FYNNEI. The CDR3 loop spans 11 amino acids. V was pared by 6 bases and J by 6 bases, with 9 bases between. The CDR3 region is CASSYSREQYI. The CDR3 region has the DNA TGTGCCAGCAGCTATAGTCGCGAGCAGTACATC.

By share, this clonotype counts as medium-sized. The V gene is TRBV15, the J gene TRBJ2-5; 10 bases agree with TRBD2. Unmatched junction bases numbered 2, after V lost 0 bases and J lost 4 bases. Per the germline V gene, CDR1 is LNHNV and CDR2 is YYDKDF (reference sequence). The CDR3 sequence is 15 residues long. The CDR3 DNA is TGTGCCACCAGCAGAGAAGCGGGAGGGATAGAGACCCAGTACTTC. This translates into CATSREAGGIETQYF.

The genes are TRBV7-3 and TRBJ2-1, with TRBD2 matching over 7 bases. The V segment lost 5 bases and the J segment 3 bases; nucleotides outside the gene matches: 4. The CDR3 is 14 amino acids. Germline V CDR1 and CDR2: SGHTA, FQGTGA. This chain's CDR3 is CASSHGLGYNEQFF. The CDR3 DNA follows: TGTGCCAGCAGCCACGGACTAGGCTACAATGAGCAGTTCTTC.

The table lists this clonotype with many counts. V gene TRBV19 combines with J gene TRBJ2-2, with 7 nucleotides matching TRBD2. Per the germline V gene, CDR1 is LNHDA and CDR2 is SQIVND (reference sequence). CDR3 size: 15 residues. V trimming: 1 base; J trimming: 3 bases; junction bases outside the gene matches: 2. The CDR3 DNA reads TGTGCCAGTAGTATAGGAGGACTAGACACCGGGGAGCTGTTTTTT. Translating gives CASSIGGLDTGELFF.

With respect to this clonotype: A much larger clone lies one base from this, so it may be a read error. The J gene is TRBJ1-3, the V gene TRBV14; D call uncertain. This CDR3 region has 16 residues. The V and J ends lost 4 bases and 3 bases respectively, with 16 bases between them. Germline V lookup: CDR1 SGHDN, CDR2 FVKESK. CDR3 region: CASSPYITVNGNTIYF. CDR3 DNA sequence: TGTGCCAGCAGCCCATACATCACAGTAAATGGAAACACCATATATTTT.

The chain couples TRBV15 to TRBJ1-6; perhaps TRBD1 as D (5 bases). V shed 1 base and J shed 9 bases, with 13 bases lying between them. This CDR3 has 15 residues. The V gene's germline CDR1 is LNHNV and CDR2 YYDKDF (reference sequence). The CDR3 protein is CATSRVSEGSSPLHF. DNA of the CDR3: TGTGCCACCAGCAGAGTCAGCGAGGGGAGTTCACCCCTCCACTTT.

The chain is built from TRBV9 and TRBJ1-4; 7 positions agree with TRBD1. Per the germline V gene, CDR1 is SGDLS and CDR2 is YYNGEE. V trimming: 4 bases; J trimming: 3 bases; junction bases outside the gene matches: 3. The CDR3 runs to 14 residues. The CDR3 loop is CASSRDSPNEKLFF. Written as DNA, the CDR3 is TGTGCCAGCAGCCGGGACAGTCCTAATGAAAAACTGTTTTTT.

The sample holds one count of this clonotype. An end of the junction does not agree with germline; a read error may underlie this. The V and J genes are TRBV29-1 and TRBJ1-1; 7 positions match TRBD1. In germline, CDR1 is SQVTM, CDR2 ANQGSEA. CDR3 length equals 13 residues. CDR3 nucleotides: TGCAGCGGCGAGGGACAGACAAACACTGAAGCTTCCTTT. This translates into CSGEGQTNTEASF. Based on the CDR3 plus reference TRBV29-1 and TRBJ1-1, the full variable domain is SAVISQKPSRDICQRGTSLTIQCQVDSQVTMMFWYRQQPGQSLTLIATANQGSEATYESGFVIDKFPISRPNLTFSTLTVSNMSPEDSSIYLCSGEGQTNTEASFGQGTRLTVV.

Remarks on this clonotype: A read error may be the cause here, since a much bigger clone is one base away. The chain joins TRBV6-2 or TRBV6-3 to TRBJ2-7; no definite D call. The CDR3 totals 11 residues. In germline, CDR1 is MNHEY, CDR2 SVGEGT. V was cut by 5 bases and J by 5 bases, with 7 bases left in between. In DNA form, the CDR3 reads TGTGCCAGCAGTGCCCTCCACGAGCAGTACTTC. Translated: CASSALHEQYF.